This TCR beta chain emerged from a study of CD8 T cells in Susac syndrome. Study results and caveats: By the study's own acknowledgment, its TCR sequencing and HLA analysis included relatively few individuals.

Random hexamers were used to reverse transcribe 0.5 to 1 ug of RNA. Multiplex PCR with immunoSEQ amplified the TCR beta CDR3 across 54 Vbeta and 13 Jbeta. TCRdb re-called the immunoSEQ multiplex PCR reads through MiXCR, storing one row per CDR3 protein. The table shows about 280,000 distinct CDR3 sequences, with more than 75% occurring only once. Comments on this clonotype: Its antigen is not identified.

Germline V CDR1 and CDR2: SGHDT, YYEEEE. This CDR3 is built from 17 residues. V was shortened by 4 bases and J by 0 bases, with 19 bases between the two germline ends. Sequencing of TCR beta was performed on blood CD8+ and CD4+ T cells. TEMRA cells were FACS-enriched, while CD8+ and CD4+ T cells were negatively isolated. The rearrangement uses TRBV5-6 and TRBJ1-1; D gene unclear. This TCR came from a human donor with multiple sclerosis. The sequenced sample consisted of CD8+ T cells from PBMCs. The CDR3 DNA reads TGTGCCAGCAGCCCCCGTGTCCAAGACGGTATGAACACTGAAGCTTTCTTT. Amino acid sequence: CASSPRVQDGMNTEAFF.